This T cell receptor beta chain was sequenced in a study of blood T cells in healthy people across ages. V was pared by 1 base and J by 7 bases, with 16 bases between. Germline V gene lookup returns CDR1 SQVTM and CDR2 ANQGSEA. The CDR3 has 14 amino acids. Only a few counts were recorded for this clonotype. Alongside a J-beta primer mix, a sample-barcoded 5' primer served in a second PCR lasting 7 to 11 cycles. One entry per CDR3 protein results from TCRdb running MiXCR on the 5' RACE reads. The sample shows around 900,000 distinct CDR3 sequences, more than 25% of them seen only once. The rearrangement joins TRBV29-1 to TRBJ1-1, with D maybe TRBD1 (5 bases). This receptor was obtained from a woman at least 80 years old in good health. The sequenced material came from blood. The CDR3 sequence is CSVEGSTGGREAFF. The CDR3 DNA follows: TGCAGCGTTGAAGGTAGCACCGGGGGACGTGAAGCTTTCTTT.